Below are 12 T cell receptor beta chains sequenced from a single sample in a study of T cell changes during pregnancy in multiple sclerosis. Sequencing used immunoSEQ multiplex PCR; TCRdb keeps in-frame clones, though not all of them. The sample holds approximately 88,000 clones, 90% to 95% seen once. The sample in question was peripheral blood, obtained in the second trimester of pregnancy. The receptors derive from a female donor with multiple sclerosis, enrolled in a pregnancy study.

The chain couples TRBV29-1 to TRBJ2-7, with 8 bases aligning to TRBD1. The trim removed 8 bases at V and 2 bases at J, leaving 5 bases unmatched. CDR1 and CDR2 (germline): SQVTM, ANQGSEA. The CDR3 totals 12 residues. The CDR3 protein is CSYSRGPYEQYF. As DNA, the CDR3 is TGCAGCTACTCCAGGGGGCCCTACGAGCAGTACTTC.

The table lists this clone with a few counts. The chain combines TRBV7-8 with TRBJ1-1; D is unclear. V dropped 1 base and J dropped 8 bases, with 8 bases sitting between them. Germline V CDR1 and CDR2: SGHVS, FQNEAQ. This CDR3 contains 12 residues. The CDR3 here is CASSLVGREAFF. The CDR3 DNA reads TGTGCCAGCAGCTTAGTCGGCAGGGAAGCTTTCTTT.

V and J are TRBV2 and TRBJ1-3; D call uncertain. The V gene's germline CDR1 is SNHLY and CDR2 FYNNEI. This CDR3 has 11 amino acids. V gave up 1 base and J gave up 10 bases, with 5 bases separating them. This CDR3 reads CASSEGATIYF. In DNA form, the CDR3 reads TGTGCCAGCAGTGAAGGGGCTACCATATATTTT.

The rearrangement uses TRBV4-1 and TRBJ1-2, with 8 bases aligning to TRBD1. J gave up 2 bases and V 3 bases, and 5 bases lay outside the gene matches. This CDR3 contains 15 residues. Per germline, CDR1 MGHRA and CDR2 YSYEKL. Written as DNA, the CDR3 is TGCGCCAGCAGCCACTTTACAGGGGGAAACTATGGCTACACCTTC. Translating gives CASSHFTGGNYGYTF.

This chain's CDR3 is CAWSAGQNYEQYF. The CDR3 DNA sequence: TGTGCCTGGAGTGCTGGACAAAACTACGAGCAGTACTTC. This chain connects TRBV30 to TRBJ2-7, with D possibly being TRBD1 (5 bases). This CDR3 is built from 13 residues. Germline-derived CDR1 and CDR2 are GTSNPN and SVGIG (reference sequence). V was cut by 1 base and J by 3 bases, with 10 bases left in between.

This clone was recorded only once. V is TRBV5-5 and J is TRBJ2-1; unclear D gene. The CDR3 length is 15 residues. With 5 bases removed from V and 0 bases from J, the gap between germline ends came to 12 bases. Germline V gives CDR1 SGHKS, CDR2 YYEKEE (reference sequence). The CDR3 nucleotides read TGTGCCAGCAGTGCCGGCGGAAGCTCCTACAATGAGCAGTTCTTC. It is translated as CASSAGGSSYNEQFF.

This clone was detected once. This sequence joins TRBV18 and TRBJ2-5, with a weak D call TRBD1 (5 bases). The CDR3 extends over 14 amino acids. V was shortened by 2 bases and J by 0 bases, with 7 bases between the two germline ends. CDR1 and CDR2 from the germline V gene are KGHSH and LQKENI. The CDR3 nucleotides read TGTGCCAGCTCACCAGGGGCTTACCAAGAGACCCAGTACTTC. As protein: CASSPGAYQETQYF.

This sequence joins TRBV6-6 and TRBJ2-1; 8 positions match TRBD2. The CDR3 totals 15 residues. CDR1 is MNHNY, CDR2 SVGAGI, per germline (reference sequence). V trimming: 7 bases; J trimming: 5 bases; junction bases outside the gene matches: 10. The CDR3 sequence: CASTGTSGPNNEQFF. The CDR3 DNA sequence: TGTGCCAGCACCGGAACTAGCGGACCTAACAATGAGCAGTTCTTC.

The V and J genes are TRBV27 and TRBJ2-1; a possible D gene is TRBD2 (5 bases). The CDR3 length is 15 residues. Trimming pared 0 bases from V and 7 bases from J, leaving 13 bases between. Germline CDR1 and CDR2: MNHEY and SMNVEV (reference sequence). The CDR3 bases are TGTGCCAGCAGTTTATCGGCTAGCTCGGGAAATGAGCAGTTCTTC. This encodes CASSLSASSGNEQFF.

The chain combines TRBV28 with TRBJ2-7, with D possibly being TRBD1 (7 bases). Germline V gives CDR1 MDHEN, CDR2 SYDVKM. Trimming took 5 bases from V and 6 from J, leaving 23 bases between them. The length of the CDR3 is 16 residues. In DNA, the CDR3 is TGTGCCAGCAGTCCCCAGGGGGGACAAGGGTGGAGCGAGCAGTACTTC. Protein product: CASSPQGGQGWSEQYF.

The CDR3 nucleotides are TGTGCCAGCAGTCCTTGGACAGTAACAGATACGCAGTATTTT. It encodes CASSPWTVTDTQYF. V gene TRBV6-6 combines with J gene TRBJ2-3, with D tentatively TRBD1 (6 bases). Per the germline V gene, CDR1 is MNHNY and CDR2 is SVGAGI (reference sequence). Trimming shortened V by 5 bases and J by 3 bases, and 12 bases separated the two germline ends. The CDR3 consists of 14 residues.

The chain uses TRBV19 and TRBJ1-2; D uncertain. The CDR3 runs to 11 residues. Germline assignment: CDR1 LNHDA and CDR2 SQIVND (reference sequence). The V end lost 1 base, the J end lost 8 bases, and 5 bases lay between the germline ends. DNA of the CDR3: TGTGCCAGTAGTATAGGTGGCGGCTACACCTTC. Translated, it gives CASSIGGGYTF.